This TCR beta chain originates from a study of blood T cells in healthy people across ages. Across the whole study: Template switching caught about one barcoded beta molecule for each two T cells. Study outcomes and limitations: Changes in expanded clonotypes were possibly confounded, as the CMV status of donors was unknown. Relative to aged donors, long-lived donors carried more naive CD4+ cells and displayed higher diversity.

Comments on this clonotype: What it binds is unknown.

The length of the CDR3 is 15 residues. The V gene end was trimmed by 2 bases and the J gene end by 6 bases; junction bases not matched to a gene: 9. Per germline, CDR1 DFQATT and CDR2 SNEGSKA (reference sequence). The authors ran a second PCR of about 7 to 11 cycles using a sample-barcoded 5' primer and a J-beta primer mix. Each CDR3 protein gets one entry after TCRdb re-called the 5' RACE reads with MiXCR. The data contain about 750,000 distinct CDR3 sequences, 53% of them singletons. This TCR derives from a man older than 75 in good health. Sequencing input: blood. This chain connects TRBV20-1 to TRBJ1-5, with 8 bases identical to TRBD1. CDR3 protein: CSARSQGALFQPQHF. CDR3 DNA: TGCAGTGCTAGATCCCAGGGGGCGTTATTTCAGCCCCAGCATTTT.